The present T cell receptor beta chain was sequenced within a study of shared clonotypes between healthy human individuals. A word on this clone: Its specificity is unknown.

Sequenced by immunoSEQ multiplex PCR; TCRdb stores in-frame clones only, minus some. The repertoire holds about 1.4 million clones, with roughly 97% as singletons. Whole-study findings and limits: Rarefaction analysis demonstrated incomplete sorted-subset sequencing notwithstanding large depth.

Trimming pared 1 base from V and 8 bases from J, leaving 5 bases between. The CDR3 spans 10 residues. Germline V gene lookup returns CDR1 DFQATT and CDR2 SNEGSKA (reference sequence). The sequencing sample was made of naive CD4+ T cells sorted from blood. Subset given: CD45RA+ positively selected. The rearrangement joins TRBV20-1 to TRBJ1-2; D unresolved. The TCR comes from a man aged 30-40 years in good health. The CDR3 coding sequence is TGCAGTGCTAGAGTTGACGGCTACACCTTC. Translating gives CSARVDGYTF.